What follows is one TCR beta chain and its context. Its antigen is currently not known. At one boundary the junction diverges from the germline segment, which might be a read error. Other DNA sequences in this sample translate to the same CDR3. The data originate from a study of PD-1 blockade in classical Hodgkin lymphoma (dated by TCRdb to 2019 to 2021). About the investigation overall: To define a peripheral blood immune signature of response to PD-1 blockade in classical Hodgkin lymphoma, the study combined TCR beta sequencing with CyTOF. The paper's findings and limits, for the study overall: The study was restricted to a single clinical trial cohort, and the causes of repertoire differences, possibly disease activity or prior therapy, were left undefined. Baseline TCR diversity was reported as lower in newly diagnosed patients than in healthy donors, and lower still in relapsed/refractory patients.

Genomic DNA was extracted with the Qiagen DNeasy kit from unsorted PBMCs and from negatively selected CD4+ and CD8+ fractions. Using primers that anneal to V and J segments, immunoSEQ multiplex PCR amplified the TCR beta CDR3 regions. A synthetic immune receptor repertoire was used to minimize amplification bias, and any residual bias was removed computationally once sequencing was done. The study's own analysis went as follows. Custom Python scripts were used to quantify repertoire diversity as the Shannon entropy index. The unsorted, CD4+ and CD8+ repertoires were each analyzed separately, with the exception of combined analyses, where CD4+ and CD8+ sequences were merged in silico. The table was pulled from immuneACCESS by TCRdb, which kept in-frame rearrangements only. Such tables lose some clones; where checked, under half of the loss comes from unresolved V genes, and the rest has no known cause. For V, J and clone size, that table is used; D and trimming come from the DNA. The table for this sample lists more than 20,000 clones; approximately 94% of them were counted only once. Approximately 5% of the sample is taken by the ten largest.

The CDR3 spans 20 residues, from the cysteine through the phenylalanine. Here the CDR3 DNA is all that survives: 60 bases in frame from base 1. CDR1 and CDR2 were assigned from the germline V gene as LGHNT and FRNRAP. The sample's time point, from its label and the paper: newly diagnosed, previously untreated cHL patient sample. PBMCs from patients with newly diagnosed, previously untreated classical Hodgkin lymphoma were sequenced as a comparison group for the relapsed/refractory trial patients. Peripheral blood was collected in 8 mL Vacutainer Cell Preparation Tubes, from which PBMCs were isolated by centrifugation and then cryopreserved.

The receptor was isolated from a human donor with classical Hodgkin lymphoma. The sequence joins TRBV12-5 to TRBJ2-6, and 7 junctional nucleotides match TRBD1. The sequencing input was peripheral blood mononuclear cells (PBMCs). CDR3 sequence: CASGLAHGTVGRPGANVLTF. The nucleotide sequence reads TGTGCTAGTGGTTTGGCGCACGGGACAGTCGGGCGTCCTGGGGCCAACGTCCTGACTTTT.